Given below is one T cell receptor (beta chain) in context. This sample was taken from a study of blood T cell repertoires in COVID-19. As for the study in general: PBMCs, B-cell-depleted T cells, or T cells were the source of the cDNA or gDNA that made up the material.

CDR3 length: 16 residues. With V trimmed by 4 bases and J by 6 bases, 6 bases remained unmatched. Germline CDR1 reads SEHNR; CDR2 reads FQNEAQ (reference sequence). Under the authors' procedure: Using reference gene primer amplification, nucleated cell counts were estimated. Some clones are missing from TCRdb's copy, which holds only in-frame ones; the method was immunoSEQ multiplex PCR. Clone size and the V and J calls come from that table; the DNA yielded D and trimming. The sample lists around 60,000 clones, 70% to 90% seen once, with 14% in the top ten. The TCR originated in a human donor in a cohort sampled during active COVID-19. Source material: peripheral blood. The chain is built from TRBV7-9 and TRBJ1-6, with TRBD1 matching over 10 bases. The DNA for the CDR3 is TGTGCCAGCAGCTCGACCGGGACAGGGGTTAATTCACCCCTCCACTTT. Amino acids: CASSSTGTGVNSPLHF. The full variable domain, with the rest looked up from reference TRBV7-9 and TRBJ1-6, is DTGVSQNPRHKITKRGQNVTFRCDPISEHNRLYWYRQTLGQGPEFLTYFQNEAQLEKSRLLSDRFSAERPKGSFSTLEIQRTEQGDSAMYLCASSSTGTGVNSPLHFGNGTRLTVT.